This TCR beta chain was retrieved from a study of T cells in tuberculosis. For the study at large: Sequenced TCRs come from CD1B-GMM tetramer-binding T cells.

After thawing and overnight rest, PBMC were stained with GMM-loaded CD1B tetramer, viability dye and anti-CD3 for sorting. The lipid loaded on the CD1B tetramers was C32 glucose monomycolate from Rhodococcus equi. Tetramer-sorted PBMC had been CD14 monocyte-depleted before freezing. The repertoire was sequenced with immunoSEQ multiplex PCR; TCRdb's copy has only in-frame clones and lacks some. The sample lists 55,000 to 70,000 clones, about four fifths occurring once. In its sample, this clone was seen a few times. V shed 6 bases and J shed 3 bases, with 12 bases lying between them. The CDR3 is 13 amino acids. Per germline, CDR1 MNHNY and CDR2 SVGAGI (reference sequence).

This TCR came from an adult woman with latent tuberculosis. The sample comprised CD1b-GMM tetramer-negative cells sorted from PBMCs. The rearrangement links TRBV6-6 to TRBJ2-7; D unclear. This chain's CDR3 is CASSNLELYEQYF. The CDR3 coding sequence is TGTGCCAGCAGCAACCTAGAGCTCTACGAGCAGTACTTC.